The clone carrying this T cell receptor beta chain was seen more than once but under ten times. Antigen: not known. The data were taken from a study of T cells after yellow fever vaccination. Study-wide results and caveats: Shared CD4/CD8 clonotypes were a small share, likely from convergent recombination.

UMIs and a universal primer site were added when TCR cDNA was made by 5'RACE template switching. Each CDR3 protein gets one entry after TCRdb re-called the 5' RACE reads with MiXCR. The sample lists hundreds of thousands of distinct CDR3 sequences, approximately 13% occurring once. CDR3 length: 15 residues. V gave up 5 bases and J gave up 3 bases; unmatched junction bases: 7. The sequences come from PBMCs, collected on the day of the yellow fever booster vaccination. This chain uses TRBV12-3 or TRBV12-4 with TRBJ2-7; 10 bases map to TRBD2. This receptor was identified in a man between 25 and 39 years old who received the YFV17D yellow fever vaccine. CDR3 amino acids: CASSPSGGVSYEQYF. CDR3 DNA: TGTGCCAGCAGTCCTAGCGGGGGAGTAAGCTACGAGCAGTACTTC.